The present T cell receptor (beta chain) was sequenced within a study of T-cell memory formation after mild COVID-19. CDR1 is MGHRA, CDR2 YSYEKL, per germline. CDR3 length: 14 amino acids. Trimming removed 1 base at V and 1 base at J, with 7 bases between. TCRdb analysed the 5' RACE reads with MiXCR anew, one entry per CDR3 protein. The table shows 300,000 to 400,000 distinct CDR3 sequences, with around an eighth occurring only once. The clonotype originates from a man younger than 30 who had mild COVID-19 (a few samples of this study predate the infection). Cell type and time point are not known. Sequenced: PBMCs or a T cell subset sorted from them (not recorded which). The chain combines TRBV4-1 with TRBJ1-1; tentatively, D is TRBD1 (5 bases). The CDR3, as DNA: TGCGCCAGCAGCCAAGGGGGGGAGAACACTGAAGCTTTCTTT. Encoded protein: CASSQGGENTEAFF.